This T cell receptor (beta chain) was found in a study of CD8+ T cells in alopecia areata. The treatment here: oral pan-JAK inhibitor, 5-10 mg twice daily. This clone has more than one count but fewer than ten. The authors extracted RNA and reverse transcribed it into cDNA as the sequencing template. TCRdb's copy holds only in-frame clones and misses some; the assay was immunoSEQ multiplex PCR. The table includes some 200,000 clones, around 60% detected once. The CDR3 sequence is 12 residues long. The germline V and J ends were trimmed by 5 bases and 2 bases, with 6 bases remaining between them. Germline assignment: CDR1 GTSNPN and CDR2 SVGIG (reference sequence).

Sequences were derived from CD4+ T cells sorted from blood, sampled at week 4, from a patient treated with tofacitinib. This TCR came from a human donor with alopecia areata. The V gene is TRBV30, the J gene TRBJ2-2; D remains ambiguous. CDR3 amino acids: CAWGRNTGELFF. CDR3 sequence (DNA): TGTGCCTGGGGCAGAAACACCGGGGAGCTGTTTTTT.